The 22 T cell receptor beta chains in this list originate from one sample, sequenced in a study of blood T cells in healthy people across ages. The authors ran a second PCR of 7 to 11 cycles using a sample-barcoded 5' primer and a J-beta primer mix. One entry per CDR3 protein results from TCRdb running MiXCR on the 5' RACE reads. The repertoire has fewer than 2 million distinct CDR3 sequences, approximately 39% of them found once; the top ten carry more than 20%. Sequenced material: blood. The receptor source for this set is a human donor in good health.

The J gene is TRBJ2-1, the V gene TRBV6-6; 12 bases fit TRBD2. CDR1 MNHNY and CDR2 SVGAGI come from the germline V gene (reference sequence). The V and J ends lost 4 bases and 0 bases, in that order; junction bases with no gene match: 4. This CDR3 comprises 17 residues. CDR3 nucleotide sequence: TGTGCCAGCAGTTCCGGGACTAGCGGGTCCTCCTACAATGAGCAGTTCTTC. The encoded protein is CASSSGTSGSSYNEQFF.

This chain uses TRBV5-1 with TRBJ1-4, with a tentative D call TRBD1 (6 bases). The V gene's germline CDR1 is SGHRS and CDR2 YFSETQ. The CDR3 covers 16 residues. V was clipped by 0 bases and J by 3 bases, with 12 bases between them. The CDR3 reads CASSLDQGSANEKLFF. As DNA, the CDR3 is TGCGCCAGCAGCTTGGACCAGGGGTCAGCTAATGAAAAACTGTTTTTT.

This clonotype has a handful of counts. The gene calls are TRBV4-3 and TRBJ2-3; perhaps D is TRBD1 or TRBD2 (5 bases each). In germline, CDR1 is LGHNA, CDR2 YSLEER. V was clipped by 0 bases and J by 2 bases, with 12 bases between them. CDR3 length: 16 residues. This CDR3 reads CASSQEGTPNTDTQYF. The CDR3 DNA reads TGCGCCAGCAGCCAAGAAGGGACCCCTAACACAGATACGCAGTATTTT.

Details on this clonotype: One junction end disagrees with the germline gene, perhaps due to a read error. This chain links TRBV24-1 with TRBJ2-3; no firm D call. This CDR3 spans 12 amino acids. The V gene's germline CDR1 is KGHDR and CDR2 SFDVKD. The CDR3 region has the DNA TGTGTCACCAGTGGGGTCGCAGATACGCAGTATTTT. This sequence encodes CVTSGVADTQYF.

This chain uses TRBV4-3 with TRBJ2-3, with D unresolved. Trimming stripped 7 bases from V and 1 base from J, with 15 bases between. From germline, CDR1 is LGHNA and CDR2 YSLEER. CDR3 length: 15 residues. CDR3 nucleotides: TGCGCCAGCACTAAGTCCTCTCAGCGCACAGATACGCAGTATTTT. Its translation is CASTKSSQRTDTQYF.

There are a few counts of this clonotype. The V call is TRBV3-1, the J call TRBJ2-3; TRBD1 is a possible D gene (5 bases). Trimming pared 2 bases from V and 6 bases from J, leaving 27 bases between. The V gene's germline CDR1 is LGHDT and CDR2 YNNKEL (reference sequence). The CDR3 length is 19 residues. The DNA of the CDR3 is TGTGCCAGCAGCCAATCAGGGCAGACCCGATTGTTCGCATCGGATACGCAGTATTTT. Its protein product is CASSQSGQTRLFASDTQYF.

This chain links TRBV20-1 with TRBJ2-7, with a tentative D call TRBD2 (6 bases). Trimming left V 0 bases short and J 2 bases short, with 14 bases between. The CDR3 contains 15 residues. Germline CDR1 and CDR2: DFQATT and SNEGSKA (reference sequence). CDR3 bases: TGCAGTGCTAGAGATTTACCCGGGGGACCCTACGAGCAGTACTTC. It translates to CSARDLPGGPYEQYF.

This clonotype has more than one count but fewer than ten. The V gene is TRBV29-1, the J gene TRBJ1-1; D gene uncertain. Trimming removed 5 bases at V and 6 bases at J, with 16 bases between. This CDR3 has 13 amino acids. Per the germline V gene, CDR1 is SQVTM and CDR2 is ANQGSEA. CDR3 residues: CSVNQLLSSEAFF. CDR3 DNA sequence: TGCAGCGTTAACCAGTTGTTGAGTTCTGAAGCTTTCTTT.

This clonotype was seen a few times. V gene TRBV7-2 combines with J gene TRBJ1-2; possible D gene TRBD1, 5 bases. V was trimmed by 3 bases and J by 6 bases, leaving 14 bases between them. In germline, CDR1 is SGHTA, CDR2 FQGNSA. This CDR3 has 14 amino acids. The CDR3 bases are TGTGCCAGCAGCTTTCGCAGACAGAGCCATGGCTACACCTTC. Protein product: CASSFRRQSHGYTF.

V and J are TRBV29-1 and TRBJ1-1, with TRBD1 matching over 7 bases. J lost 0 bases, V lost 5 bases, and 3 bases had no gene match. The CDR3 is 13 residues long. CDR1 is SQVTM, CDR2 ANQGSEA, per germline. CDR3 bases: TGCAGCGTTCAGGGGGGACTGAACACTGAAGCTTTCTTT. This sequence encodes CSVQGGLNTEAFF.

This chain uses TRBV6-6 with TRBJ2-1; 9 bases are shared with TRBD1. Germline CDR1 reads MNHNY; CDR2 reads SVGAGI (reference sequence). V dropped 2 bases and J dropped 15; count of bases not matched to a gene: 11. This CDR3 comprises 14 residues. CDR3 DNA sequence: TGTGCCAGCAGTTACGAGCCTACAGGGGGCGATCGGTTCTTC. Encoded protein: CASSYEPTGGDRFF.

This clonotype has only one observation. The chain joins TRBV24-1 to TRBJ2-5, with D maybe TRBD2 (6 bases). With 3 bases removed from V and 3 bases from J, the gap between germline ends came to 10 bases. CDR3 length: 14 residues. Germline CDR1 KGHDR, CDR2 SFDVKD. CDR3 sequence reads: CATSDPSGEETQYF. The CDR3, as DNA: TGTGCCACCAGTGATCCCTCGGGAGAAGAGACCCAGTACTTC.

This clonotype was counted a few times. The genes are TRBV20-1 and TRBJ1-1, with 8 bases aligning to TRBD1. The junction had 10 bases not matched to a gene; V was cut back by 2 bases and J by 8 bases. Germline lookup yields CDR1 DFQATT and CDR2 SNEGSKA (reference sequence). The CDR3 is 14 amino acids. The CDR3 nucleotides read TGCAGTGCTAGACCCCGGACAGGGTATCTAGAAGCTTTCTTT. It translates to CSARPRTGYLEAFF.

The rearrangement uses TRBV2 and TRBJ1-1; D call uncertain. Trimming left V 3 bases short and J 6 bases short, with 17 bases between. CDR1 SNHLY and CDR2 FYNNEI come from the germline V gene. This CDR3 has 15 amino acids. As DNA, the CDR3 is TGTGCCAGCAGTGAGTGGTCCATACAGAGACCTGAAGCTTTCTTT. Translated, it gives CASSEWSIQRPEAFF.

The chain carries TRBV4-3 and TRBJ2-7, with D perhaps TRBD1 (5 bases). The CDR3 has 14 residues. Trimming stripped 3 bases from V and 3 bases from J, with 12 bases between. The germline V gene encodes CDR1 LGHNA and CDR2 YSLEER. The CDR3 bases are TGCGCCAGCAGCCAGTCGACAGCCGACTACGAGCAGTACTTC. Translation gives CASSQSTADYEQYF.

The genes are TRBV21-1 and TRBJ2-7; TRBD1, the table's D call, lacks a check against the DNA. TRBV21-1 is marked as a pseudogene. This CDR3 is built from 15 residues. The CDR3 DNA reads TGTGCCAGCAGCCCCTTTGGACAGGTTCTCCACGAGCAGTACTTC. Translating it yields CASSPFGQVLHEQYF.

The chain combines TRBV6-6 with TRBJ1-1, with TRBD1 as a possible D gene (5 bases). Germline V gives CDR1 MNHNY, CDR2 SVGAGI (reference sequence). The V and J ends lost 2 bases and 3 bases respectively, with 10 bases between them. This CDR3 comprises 14 residues. DNA of the CDR3: TGTGCCAGCAGTTACGGGGGGGACGACACTGAAGCTTTCTTT. It encodes CASSYGGDDTEAFF.

The rearrangement uses TRBV12-3 or TRBV12-4 and TRBJ2-1; D is uncertain. The ends were cut back, 3 bases at V and 3 bases at J, with 9 bases in the middle. This CDR3 region has 14 residues. CDR3 protein: CASSFAGNYNEQFF. CDR3 nucleotide sequence: TGTGCCAGCAGTTTCGCCGGCAACTACAATGAGCAGTTCTTC.

This clonotype appeared a few times. This chain connects TRBV4-3 to TRBJ2-6; TRBD2 matches at 8 bases. The CDR3 runs 18 residues. V shed 1 base and J 2 bases; nucleotides not matched to a gene: 7. The V gene's germline CDR1 is LGHNA and CDR2 YSLEER. The CDR3 here is CASSQGVAGYPGANVLTF. CDR3 bases: TGCGCCAGCAGCCAAGGGGTAGCGGGGTATCCTGGGGCCAACGTCCTGACTTTC.

This clonotype was counted a few times. The gene calls are TRBV9 and TRBJ2-1; perhaps TRBD1 as D (5 bases). The CDR3 is 17 residues long. V shed 3 bases and J shed 1 base, with 17 bases lying between them. Germline-derived CDR1 and CDR2 are SGDLS and YYNGEE. The CDR3 DNA sequence: TGTGCCAGCAGCGCGACTGGATTTAGGGGTTCCTACAATGAGCAGTTCTTC. Translating gives CASSATGFRGSYNEQFF.

In this sample, this clonotype turned up a few times. This chain connects TRBV5-1 to TRBJ2-3, with 11 nucleotides matching TRBD2. V trimming: 4 bases; J trimming: 5 bases; junction bases outside the gene matches: 6. The CDR3 sequence is 15 residues long. CDR1 and CDR2 (germline): SGHRS, YFSETQ. CDR3 loop: CASSATGTSGDTQYF. In nucleotides, the CDR3 is TGCGCCAGCAGCGCCACCGGGACTAGCGGAGATACGCAGTATTTT.

This clonotype was detected many times. V is TRBV20-1 and J is TRBJ2-3; maybe TRBD1 (6 bases). Per the germline V gene, CDR1 is DFQATT and CDR2 is SNEGSKA (reference sequence). The length of the CDR3 is 14 residues. The V end was cut by 0 bases, the J end by 14 bases, with 21 bases between. The CDR3 DNA sequence: TGCAGTGCTAGAGAATCCCTCGGGCAGGGGTTGGGGTATTTT. It translates to CSARESLGQGLGYF.